This T cell receptor beta chain was sequenced in a study of blood T cell repertoires in COVID-19. Study overall: Samples came from the United States, Italy and Spain, spanning acute and convalescent COVID-19. The analysed material was cDNA or gDNA that came from T cells, B-cell-depleted T cells, or PBMCs.

The data were produced by immunoSEQ multiplex PCR, yet TCRdb's version contains in-frame clones alone and is incomplete. The sample yields a few hundred thousand clones, about 86% seen once. V dropped 7 bases and J dropped 3; count of bases not matched to a gene: 8. The CDR3 covers 16 residues. CDR1 and CDR2 (germline): MDHEN, SYDVKM. In terms of age and location, participants ranged from about 18 to 89 years and lived in 24 US areas. Cohorts were assigned according to the clinical history that participants reported. Sequences were obtained from PBMCs or T cells enriched from blood (not recorded which). This TCR was recovered from a man aged 30 to 45 with acute COVID-19. The chain couples TRBV28 to TRBJ1-5, with TRBD1 matching over 11 bases. In DNA, the CDR3 is TGTGCCAGCACCGTGAGGGACAGGGGGAACAATCAGCCCCAGCATTTT. It encodes CASTVRDRGNNQPQHF.